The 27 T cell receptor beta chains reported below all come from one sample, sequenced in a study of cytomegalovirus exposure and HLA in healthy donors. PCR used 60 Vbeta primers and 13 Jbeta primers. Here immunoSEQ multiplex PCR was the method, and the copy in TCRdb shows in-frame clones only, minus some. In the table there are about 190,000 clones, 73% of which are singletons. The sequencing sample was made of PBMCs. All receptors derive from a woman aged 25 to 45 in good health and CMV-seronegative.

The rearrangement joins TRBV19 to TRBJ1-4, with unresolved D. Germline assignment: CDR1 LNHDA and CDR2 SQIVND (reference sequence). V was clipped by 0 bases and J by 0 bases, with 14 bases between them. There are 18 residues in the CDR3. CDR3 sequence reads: CASSIEGGLLATNEKLFF. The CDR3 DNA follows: TGTGCCAGTAGTATAGAAGGCGGACTCCTTGCAACTAATGAAAAACTGTTTTTT. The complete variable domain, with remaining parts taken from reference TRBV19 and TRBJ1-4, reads DGGITQSPKYLFRKEGQNVTLSCEQNLNHDAMYWYRQDPGQGLRLIYYSQIVNDFQKGDIAEGYSVSREKKESFPLTVTSAQKNPTAFYLCASSIEGGLLATNEKLFFGSGTQLSVL.

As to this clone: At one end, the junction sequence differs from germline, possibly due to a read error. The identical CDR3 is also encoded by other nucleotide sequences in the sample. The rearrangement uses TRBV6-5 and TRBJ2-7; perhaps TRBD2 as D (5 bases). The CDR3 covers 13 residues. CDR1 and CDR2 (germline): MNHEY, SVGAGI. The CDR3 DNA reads TGTGCTAGCAGTCTCCCCGGCGGGCTCGAGCAGTACTTC. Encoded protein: CASSLPGGLEQYF.

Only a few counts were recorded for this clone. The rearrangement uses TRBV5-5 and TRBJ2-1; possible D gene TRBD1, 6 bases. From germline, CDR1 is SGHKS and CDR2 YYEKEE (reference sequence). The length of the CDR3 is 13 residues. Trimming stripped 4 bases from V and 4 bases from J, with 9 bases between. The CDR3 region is CASSPTGYNEQFF. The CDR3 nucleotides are TGTGCCAGCAGCCCGACAGGATACAATGAGCAGTTCTTC.

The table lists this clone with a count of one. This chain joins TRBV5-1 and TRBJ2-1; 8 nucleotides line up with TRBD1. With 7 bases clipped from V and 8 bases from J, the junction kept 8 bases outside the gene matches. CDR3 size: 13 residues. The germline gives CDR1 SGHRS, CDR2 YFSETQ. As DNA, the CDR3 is TGCGCCAGCCAGGGGGCTCTGGGCGATGAGCAGTTCTTC. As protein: CASQGALGDEQFF.

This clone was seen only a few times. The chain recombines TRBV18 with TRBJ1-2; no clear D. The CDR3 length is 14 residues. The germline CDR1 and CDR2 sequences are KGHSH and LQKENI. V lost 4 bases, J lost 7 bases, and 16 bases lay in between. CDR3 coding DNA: TGTGCCAGCTCACAATCTGAATTGCGCGGTGGCTACACCTTC. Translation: CASSQSELRGGYTF.

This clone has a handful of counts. As DNA, the CDR3 is TGTGCCACCAGCAACACTCCAGGGGGCGATTACAATGAGCAGTTCTTC. This encodes CATSNTPGGDYNEQFF. V usage is TRBV15 and J usage is TRBJ2-1, with 8 bases fitting TRBD1. The CDR3 sequence is 16 residues long. V trimming: 4 bases; J trimming: 4 bases; junction bases outside the gene matches: 9. The germline CDR1 and CDR2 sequences are LNHNV and YYDKDF (reference sequence). Full variable domain (rest looked up from reference TRBV15 and TRBJ2-1): DAMVIQNPRYQVTQFGKPVTLSCSQTLNHNVMYWYQQKSSQAPKLLFHYYDKDFNNEADTPDNFQSRRPNTSFCFLDIRSPGLGDTAMYLCATSNTPGGDYNEQFFGPGTRLTVL.

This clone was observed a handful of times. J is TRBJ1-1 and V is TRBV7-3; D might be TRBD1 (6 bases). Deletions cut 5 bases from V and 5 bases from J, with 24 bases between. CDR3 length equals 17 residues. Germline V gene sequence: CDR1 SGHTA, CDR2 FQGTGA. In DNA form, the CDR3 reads TGTGCCAGCAGCCCCTCCCGGGCAGGGGCCGTCGGTACTGAAGCTTTCTTT. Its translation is CASSPSRAGAVGTEAFF.

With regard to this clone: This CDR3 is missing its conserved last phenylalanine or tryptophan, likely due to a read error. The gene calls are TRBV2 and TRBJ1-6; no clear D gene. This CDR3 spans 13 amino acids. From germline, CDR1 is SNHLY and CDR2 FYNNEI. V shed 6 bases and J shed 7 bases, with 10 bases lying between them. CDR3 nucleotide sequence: TGTGCCAGCAGCCCCTCCGTGAATTCACCCCTCCACTCT. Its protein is CASSPSVNSPLHS.

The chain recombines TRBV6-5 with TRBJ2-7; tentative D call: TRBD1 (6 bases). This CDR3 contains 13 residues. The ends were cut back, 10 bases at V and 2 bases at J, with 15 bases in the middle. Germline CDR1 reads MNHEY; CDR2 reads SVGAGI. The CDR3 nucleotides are TGTGCCAACAGGCGGACAGACACCTACGAGCAGTACTTC. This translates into CANRRTDTYEQYF.

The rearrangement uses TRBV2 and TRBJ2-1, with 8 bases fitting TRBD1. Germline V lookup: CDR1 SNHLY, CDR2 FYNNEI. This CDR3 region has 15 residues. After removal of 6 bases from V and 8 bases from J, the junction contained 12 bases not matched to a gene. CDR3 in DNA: TGTGCCAGCAGGGAGACAGGGGCTTTTTTAGATGAGCAGTTCTTC. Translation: CASRETGAFLDEQFF.

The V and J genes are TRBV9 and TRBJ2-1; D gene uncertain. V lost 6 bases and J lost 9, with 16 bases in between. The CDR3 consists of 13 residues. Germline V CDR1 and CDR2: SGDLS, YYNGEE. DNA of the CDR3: TGTGCCAGCACCCGCTTTACAACGGGTGAGCAGTTCTTC. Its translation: CASTRFTTGEQFF.

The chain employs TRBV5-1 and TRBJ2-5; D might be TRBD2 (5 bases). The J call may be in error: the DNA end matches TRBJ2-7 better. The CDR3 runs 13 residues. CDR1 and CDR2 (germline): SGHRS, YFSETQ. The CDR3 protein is CASSFSVAYEQYF. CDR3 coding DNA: TGCGCCAGCAGCTTTAGCGTGGCCTACGAGCAGTACTTC.

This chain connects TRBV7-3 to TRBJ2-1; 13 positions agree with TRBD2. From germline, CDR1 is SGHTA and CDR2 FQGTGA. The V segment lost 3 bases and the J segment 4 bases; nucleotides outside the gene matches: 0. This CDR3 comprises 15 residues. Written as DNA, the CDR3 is TGTGCCAGCAGCTTGGGACTAGCGGGGTACAATGAGCAGTTCTTC. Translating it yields CASSLGLAGYNEQFF.

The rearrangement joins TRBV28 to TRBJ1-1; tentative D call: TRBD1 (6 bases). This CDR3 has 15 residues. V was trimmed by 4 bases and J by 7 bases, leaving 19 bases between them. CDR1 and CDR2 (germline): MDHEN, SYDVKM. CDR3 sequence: CASSSLRGPLGEAFF. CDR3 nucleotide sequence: TGTGCCAGCAGTTCCCTCAGGGGTCCCTTGGGTGAAGCTTTCTTT.

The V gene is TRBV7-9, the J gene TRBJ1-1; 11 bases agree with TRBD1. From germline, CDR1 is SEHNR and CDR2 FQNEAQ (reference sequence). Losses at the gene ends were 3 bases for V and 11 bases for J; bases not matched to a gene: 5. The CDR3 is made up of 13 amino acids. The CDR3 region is CASSFRDRGFAFF. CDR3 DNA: TGTGCCAGCAGCTTCAGGGACAGGGGGTTTGCTTTCTTT.

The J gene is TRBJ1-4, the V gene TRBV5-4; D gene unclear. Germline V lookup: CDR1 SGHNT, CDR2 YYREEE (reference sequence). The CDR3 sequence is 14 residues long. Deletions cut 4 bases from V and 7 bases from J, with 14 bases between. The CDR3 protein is CASSLEPEAEKLFF. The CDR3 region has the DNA TGTGCCAGCAGCCTGGAGCCCGAGGCTGAAAAACTGTTTTTT.

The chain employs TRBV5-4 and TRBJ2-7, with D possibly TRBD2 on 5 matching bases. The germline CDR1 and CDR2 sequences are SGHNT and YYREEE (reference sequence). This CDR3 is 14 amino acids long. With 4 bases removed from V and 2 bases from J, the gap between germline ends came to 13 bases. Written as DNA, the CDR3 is TGTGCCAGCAGCGGGATCCCCGGGGCCTACGAGCAGTACTTC. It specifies CASSGIPGAYEQYF.

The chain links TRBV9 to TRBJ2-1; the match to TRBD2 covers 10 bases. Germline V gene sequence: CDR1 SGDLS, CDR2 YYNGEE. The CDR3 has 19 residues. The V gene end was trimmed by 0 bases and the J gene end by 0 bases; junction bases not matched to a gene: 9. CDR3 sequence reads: CASSVEDSGGFSSYNEQFF. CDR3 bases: TGTGCCAGCAGCGTAGAAGATAGCGGGGGGTTTAGCTCCTACAATGAGCAGTTCTTC.

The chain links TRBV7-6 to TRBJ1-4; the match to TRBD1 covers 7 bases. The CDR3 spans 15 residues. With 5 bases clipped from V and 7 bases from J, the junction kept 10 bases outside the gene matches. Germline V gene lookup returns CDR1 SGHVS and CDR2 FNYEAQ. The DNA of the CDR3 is TGTGCCAGCAGCACTTCGACAGGGAGGAGTGAAAAACTGTTTTTT. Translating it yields CASSTSTGRSEKLFF.

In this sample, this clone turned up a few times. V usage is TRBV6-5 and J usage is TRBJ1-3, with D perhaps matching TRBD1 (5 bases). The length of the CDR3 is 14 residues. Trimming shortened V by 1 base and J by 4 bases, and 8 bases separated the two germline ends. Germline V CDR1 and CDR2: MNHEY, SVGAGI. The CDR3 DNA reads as TGTGCCAGCAGTTACTGGGGGGAGGGAAACACCATATATTTT. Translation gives CASSYWGEGNTIYF.

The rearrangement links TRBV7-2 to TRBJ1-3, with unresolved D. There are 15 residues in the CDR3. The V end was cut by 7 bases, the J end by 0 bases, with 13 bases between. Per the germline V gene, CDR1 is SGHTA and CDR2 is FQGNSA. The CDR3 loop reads CASTGSPDSGNTIYF. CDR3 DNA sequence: TGTGCCAGCACGGGGAGCCCCGACTCTGGAAACACCATATATTTT.

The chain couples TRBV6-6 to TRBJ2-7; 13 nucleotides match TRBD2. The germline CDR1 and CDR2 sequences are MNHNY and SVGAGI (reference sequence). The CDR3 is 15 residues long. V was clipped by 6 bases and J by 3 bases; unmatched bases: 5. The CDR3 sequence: CASSRRTSGSYEQYF. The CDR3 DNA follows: TGTGCCAGCAGCCGAAGGACTAGCGGGAGCTACGAGCAGTACTTC.

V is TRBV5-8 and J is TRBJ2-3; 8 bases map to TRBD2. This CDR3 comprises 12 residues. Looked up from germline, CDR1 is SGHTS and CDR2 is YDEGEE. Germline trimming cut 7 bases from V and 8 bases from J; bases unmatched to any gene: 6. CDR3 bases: TGTGCCAGCGACCCCCGGGGGGGTACGCAGTATTTT. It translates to CASDPRGGTQYF.

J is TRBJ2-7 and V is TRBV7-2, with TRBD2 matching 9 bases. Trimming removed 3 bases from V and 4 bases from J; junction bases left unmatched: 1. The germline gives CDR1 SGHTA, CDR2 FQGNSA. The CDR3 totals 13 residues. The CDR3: CASSFAGGYEQYF. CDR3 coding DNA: TGTGCCAGCAGCTTCGCGGGAGGGTACGAGCAGTACTTC. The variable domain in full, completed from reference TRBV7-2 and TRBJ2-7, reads GAGVSQSPSNKVTEKGKDVELRCDPISGHTALYWYRQSLGQGLEFLIYFQGNSAPDKSGLPSDRFSAERTGGSVSTLTIQRTQQEDSAVYLCASSFAGGYEQYFGPGTRLTVT.

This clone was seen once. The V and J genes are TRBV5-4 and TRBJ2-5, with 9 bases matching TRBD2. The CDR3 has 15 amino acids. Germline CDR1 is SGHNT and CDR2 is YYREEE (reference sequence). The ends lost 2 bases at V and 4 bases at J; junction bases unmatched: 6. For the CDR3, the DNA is TGTGCCAGCAGCTTAGCGGGAGGAGGAAGAGAGACCCAGTACTTC. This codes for CASSLAGGGRETQYF.

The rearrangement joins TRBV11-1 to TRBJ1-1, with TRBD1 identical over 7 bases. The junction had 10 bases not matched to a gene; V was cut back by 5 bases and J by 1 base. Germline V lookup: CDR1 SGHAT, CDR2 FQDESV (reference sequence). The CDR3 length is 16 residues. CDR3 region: CASSQTSTGRNTEAFF. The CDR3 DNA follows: TGTGCCAGCAGCCAAACATCGACAGGGCGGAACACTGAAGCTTTCTTT.

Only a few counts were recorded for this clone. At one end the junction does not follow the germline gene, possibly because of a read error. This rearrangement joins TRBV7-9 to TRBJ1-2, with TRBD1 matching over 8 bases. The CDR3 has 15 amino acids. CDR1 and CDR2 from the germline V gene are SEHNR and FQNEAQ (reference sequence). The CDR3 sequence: CASSLSGQGFRAQHF. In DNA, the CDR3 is TGTGCCAGCAGCCTTAGTGGACAGGGATTTCGAGCCCAACACTTC.